One sample yielded the 19 T cell receptor beta chains listed below, sequenced in a study of identical twins (dated by TCRdb to between 2015 and 2016). To prepare the library, 5' RACE was applied. The instrument was an Illumina HiSeq 2000. TCRdb reprocessed the public reads (quality trimming at Q25 with fastp, clone calling with MiXCR) and kept in-frame beta chains. Rows merge per CDR3 protein into single entries with the most common DNA and genes. The sample table lists 1.5 million to 2 million distinct CDR3 sequences, 32% of them with a count of one. About 0.3% of the sample goes to the ten largest clones. The material sequenced was cord blood. These receptors originate from a newborn girl in good health.

The V call is TRBV2, the J call TRBJ2-1; tentatively, D is TRBD2 (6 bases). The germline CDR1 and CDR2 sequences are SNHLY and FYNNEI. The CDR3 runs 14 residues. V lost 8 bases to trimming and J lost 2 bases, with 13 bases between them. CDR3 in amino acids: CASVWRDPYNEQFF. DNA of the CDR3: TGTGCCAGCGTTTGGAGGGACCCCTACAATGAGCAGTTCTTC.

This clonotype was observed a few times. The V gene is TRBV14, the J gene TRBJ2-1, with TRBD2 matching over 7 bases. This CDR3 contains 14 residues. Germline values: CDR1 SGHDN, CDR2 FVKESK. V was clipped by 4 bases and J by 8 bases; unmatched bases: 8. This chain's CDR3 is CASSPIGGVDEQFF. The CDR3 DNA is TGTGCCAGCAGCCCCATTGGGGGGGTGGATGAGCAGTTCTTC.

This clonotype was recorded once. The chain carries TRBV6-1 and TRBJ2-3; 9 positions agree with TRBD1. The V gene end was trimmed by 6 bases and the J gene end by 4 bases; junction bases not matched to a gene: 5. Germline loops: CDR1 MNHNS, CDR2 SASEGT. The CDR3 runs 14 residues. CDR3 region: CASSRDRASDTQYF. DNA for the CDR3: TGTGCCAGCAGCCGGGACAGGGCTTCAGATACGCAGTATTTT.

J is TRBJ1-5 and V is TRBV25-1; 9 nucleotides align to TRBD1. Germline CDR1 and CDR2: MGHDK and SYGVNS. This CDR3 spans 14 amino acids. V was pared by 8 bases and J by 5 bases, with 7 bases of the junction left unmatched. CDR3 sequence (DNA): TGTGCCAGCCAAGGGACAGGGTCCGATCAGCCCCAGCATTTT. Its protein is CASQGTGSDQPQHF.

The V gene is TRBV6-1, the J gene TRBJ2-1; the match to TRBD2 covers 10 bases. Germline V gene sequence: CDR1 MNHNS, CDR2 SASEGT. CDR3 length: 17 residues. V trimming: 1 base; J trimming: 6 bases; junction bases outside the gene matches: 9. CDR3 in DNA: TGTGCCAGCAGTGAAGGACTGGGGACTAGCGTGGGCAATGAGCAGTTCTTC. This encodes CASSEGLGTSVGNEQFF.

This clonotype was seen a few times. The chain uses TRBV20-1 and TRBJ1-2; 12 bases map to TRBD1. V lost 5 bases and J lost 8; bases outside the gene matches: 15. This CDR3 is built from 16 residues. The germline V gene has CDR1 DFQATT and CDR2 SNEGSKA (reference sequence). This chain's CDR3 is CSAERSRDRGRGGYTF. The CDR3 DNA reads as TGCAGTGCTGAGAGAAGCCGGGACAGGGGGCGCGGAGGCTACACCTTC.

The rearrangement uses TRBV15 and TRBJ1-5; D call uncertain. The CDR3 consists of 15 residues. Germline assignment: CDR1 LNHNV and CDR2 YYDKDF (reference sequence). The V and J ends lost 3 bases and 0 bases respectively, with 9 bases between them. CDR3 sequence: CATSSRQYSNQPQHF. The CDR3 region has the DNA TGTGCCACCAGCAGTAGACAATATAGCAATCAGCCCCAGCATTTT.

About this clonotype itself: A read error is possible here, since a much larger clone lies one base away. The J gene is TRBJ1-1, the V gene TRBV6-1; D not resolved. The germline V gene has CDR1 MNHNS and CDR2 SASEGT. The CDR3 loop spans 11 amino acids. The ends were cut back, 7 bases at V and 1 base at J, with 4 bases in the middle. The CDR3 protein is CASNRNTEAFF. CDR3 coding DNA: TGTGCCAGCAACCGGAACACTGAAGCTTTCTTT.

J is TRBJ1-1 and V is TRBV6-1; 9 positions agree with TRBD1. The trim removed 5 bases at V and 4 bases at J, leaving 5 bases unmatched. The CDR3 runs to 14 residues. In germline, CDR1 is MNHNS, CDR2 SASEGT. CDR3 coding DNA: TGTGCCAGCAGTTGGGACAGGGCCGTCACTGAAGCTTTCTTT. Translating gives CASSWDRAVTEAFF.

The chain has TRBV29-1 and TRBJ1-1, with D perhaps matching TRBD1 (5 bases). Germline CDR1 SQVTM, CDR2 ANQGSEA. This CDR3 comprises 13 residues. Trimming stripped 4 bases from V and 5 bases from J, with 14 bases between. The CDR3 DNA follows: TGCAGCGTTGCTCCATCGGGGCGGACTGAAGCTTTCTTT. It codes for CSVAPSGRTEAFF.

The chain recombines TRBV2 with TRBJ2-7, with a possible D match to TRBD2 (6 bases). V gave up 1 base and J gave up 1 base, with 11 bases separating them. This CDR3 contains 15 residues. Germline V gene data show CDR1 as SNHLY and CDR2 as FYNNEI. CDR3 protein: CASSEEGTGSYEQYF. In nucleotides, the CDR3 is TGTGCCAGCAGTGAAGAAGGGACTGGGTCCTACGAGCAGTACTTC. The full variable domain, rest sourced from reference TRBV2 and TRBJ2-7, is EPEVTQTPSHQVTQMGQEVILRCVPISNHLYFYWYRQILGQKVEFLVSFYNNEISEKSEIFDDQFSVERPDGSNFTLKIRSTKLEDSAMYFCASSEEGTGSYEQYFGPGTRLTVT.

This chain links TRBV10-2 with TRBJ2-7, with D perhaps matching TRBD1 (6 bases). Germline assignment: CDR1 WSHSY and CDR2 SAAADI. With 0 bases removed from V and 3 bases from J, the gap between germline ends came to 21 bases. This CDR3 has 18 amino acids. The CDR3 DNA sequence: TGCGCCAGCAGTGAGTCGGGGCTAATAATTGGACAGTTCTACGAGCAGTACTTC. It encodes CASSESGLIIGQFYEQYF.

The sample holds a few counts of this clonotype. The V and J genes are TRBV25-1 and TRBJ2-4, with TRBD2 matching 10 bases. The germline V gene has CDR1 MGHDK and CDR2 SYGVNS. With 7 bases clipped from V and 7 bases from J, the junction kept 7 bases outside the gene matches. The CDR3 runs 14 residues. CDR3 in DNA: TGTGCCAGCAATAGCGGGAGGAGTGGGAACATTCAGTACTTC. Translation: CASNSGRSGNIQYF.

There are a few counts of this clonotype. CDR3 sequence: CASSQGGISYNEQFF. Written as DNA, the CDR3 is TGTGCCAGCAGCCAAGGTGGCATCTCCTACAATGAGCAGTTCTTC. V gene TRBV3-1 combines with J gene TRBJ2-1; D call uncertain. This CDR3 is built from 15 residues. The ends were cut back, 1 base at V and 0 bases at J, with 7 bases in the middle. Germline V gene lookup returns CDR1 LGHDT and CDR2 YNNKEL (reference sequence).

In its sample, this clonotype was seen many times. The chain combines TRBV10-3 with TRBJ2-5; 9 bases fit TRBD2. The CDR3 length is 12 residues. Per germline, CDR1 ENHRY and CDR2 SYGVKD. With V trimmed by 6 bases and J by 5 bases, 1 base remained unmatched. This CDR3 is CAISGTSETQYF. CDR3 DNA: TGTGCCATCAGCGGGACTAGCGAGACCCAGTACTTC.

This rearrangement joins TRBV6-1 to TRBJ1-6; the D is unclear. The CDR3 covers 15 residues. Germline CDR1 reads MNHNS; CDR2 reads SASEGT. V was shortened by 3 bases and J by 0 bases, with 6 bases between the two germline ends. CDR3 nucleotides: TGTGCCAGCAGTGAGCTGTCCTCCTATAATTCACCCCTCCACTTT. Translating gives CASSELSSYNSPLHF.

This clonotype has a handful of counts. The chain carries TRBV20-1 and TRBJ2-3, with 8 bases fitting TRBD2. The germline CDR1 and CDR2 sequences are DFQATT and SNEGSKA (reference sequence). V shed 3 bases, J shed 2 bases, and the junction held 4 bases outside the gene matches. The CDR3 spans 14 residues. In nucleotides, the CDR3 is TGCAGTGCTAGTCGAGCGGGAGCCACAGATACGCAGTATTTT. Amino acid sequence: CSASRAGATDTQYF.

This rearrangement joins TRBV4-1 to TRBJ2-7; unclear D gene. V gave up 2 bases and J gave up 9 bases, with 11 bases separating them. The V gene's germline CDR1 is MGHRA and CDR2 YSYEKL. The length of the CDR3 is 12 residues. DNA of the CDR3: TGCGCCAGCAGCCAAATCGGTCGCAGGCAGTACTTC. It yields the protein CASSQIGRRQYF.

In its sample, this clonotype was seen a few times. V usage is TRBV15 and J usage is TRBJ2-5, with 13 nucleotides matching TRBD2. The DNA end favors TRBJ2-7, so the J call may be wrong. Germline V gene data show CDR1 as LNHNV and CDR2 as YYDKDF (reference sequence). The CDR3 extends over 15 amino acids. CDR3 residues: CATSSEGLAGVEQYF. CDR3 DNA sequence: TGTGCCACCAGCAGTGAAGGACTAGCGGGAGTCGAGCAGTACTTC.